One sample yielded the 27 T cell receptor beta chains listed below, sequenced in a study of identical twins. A single record per CDR3 protein comes from TCRdb applying MiXCR to the 5' RACE reads. The sample holds roughly 200,000 distinct CDR3 sequences, less than 8% seen once. The sample also formed part of further work on yellow fever vaccine responses in identical twins.

Sequences were obtained from memory (CD45RO+) T cells sorted from blood. All receptors derive from a young woman in good health.

This clonotype was observed a handful of times. The genes are TRBV30 and TRBJ2-1, with D possibly being TRBD1 or TRBD2 (5 bases each). Trimming shortened V by 4 bases and J by 7 bases, and 17 bases separated the two germline ends. The CDR3 has 14 amino acids. The germline V gene encodes CDR1 GTSNPN and CDR2 SVGIG (reference sequence). In DNA form, the CDR3 reads TGTGCCTGGACGCGTGGGGGTCTGGAGAATGAGCAGTTCTTC. Translation gives CAWTRGGLENEQFF. Supplemented by reference TRBV30 and TRBJ2-1, the full variable domain reads SQTIHQWPATLVQPVGSPLSLECTVEGTSNPNLYWYRQAAGRGLQLLFYSVGIGQISSEVPQNLSASRPQDRQFILSSKKLLLSDSGFYLCAWTRGGLENEQFFGPGTRLTVL.

Many counts were recorded for this clonotype. This chain connects TRBV10-3 to TRBJ1-2; no definite D call. V lost 7 bases and J 5 bases, leaving 14 bases between the germline ends. The CDR3 runs 13 residues. Germline assignment: CDR1 ENHRY and CDR2 SYGVKD. CDR3 in DNA: TGTGCCATCACCCTTACGGCCACATATGGCTACACCTTC. This translates into CAITLTATYGYTF.

The chain joins TRBV27 to TRBJ2-7; TRBD2 matches at 9 bases. The CDR3 is 15 amino acids. J was trimmed by 5 bases and V by 0 bases; bases with no gene match: 5. The germline V gene has CDR1 MNHEY and CDR2 SMNVEV (reference sequence). The CDR3 DNA is TGTGCCAGCAGTTTATCGGCCGGGACTAGCAACGAGCAGTACTTC. Amino acid sequence: CASSLSAGTSNEQYF.

The genes are TRBV6-1 and TRBJ2-7; 7 positions agree with TRBD2. Germline CDR1 is MNHNS and CDR2 is SASEGT. V gave up 6 bases and J gave up 1 base; unmatched junction bases: 9. The CDR3 is 15 amino acids. The DNA for the CDR3 is TGTGCCAGCAGCCCCCTGGCGGGAGTTTCCTACGAGCAGTACTTC. Protein product: CASSPLAGVSYEQYF.

This clonotype was found a few times. The rearrangement uses TRBV6-1 and TRBJ1-5; 8 nucleotides line up with TRBD1. The CDR3 is 14 residues long. Germline V gives CDR1 MNHNS, CDR2 SASEGT. The V gene end was trimmed by 6 bases and the J gene end by 10 bases; junction bases not matched to a gene: 11. The CDR3 sequence: CASRDTGGLGPQHF. DNA of the CDR3: TGTGCCAGCAGGGATACAGGGGGTCTTGGTCCCCAGCATTTT.

This clonotype appeared many times. The genes are TRBV29-1 and TRBJ1-4; 8 bases fit TRBD1. J gave up 3 bases and V 6 bases, and 3 bases lay outside the gene matches. The germline V gene encodes CDR1 SQVTM and CDR2 ANQGSEA. The length of the CDR3 is 13 residues. The CDR3 sequence is CSVGQVSNEKLFF. CDR3 coding DNA: TGCAGCGTGGGACAGGTTTCTAATGAAAAACTGTTTTTT. The variable domain in full, with the rest retrieved from reference TRBV29-1 and TRBJ1-4, is SAVISQKPSRDICQRGTSLTIQCQVDSQVTMMFWYRQQPGQSLTLIATANQGSEATYESGFVIDKFPISRPNLTFSTLTVSNMSPEDSSIYLCSVGQVSNEKLFFGSGTQLSVL.

The chain links TRBV4-2 to TRBJ1-4; 8 positions match TRBD1. V dropped 0 bases and J dropped 10; count of bases not matched to a gene: 7. Germline V gene sequence: CDR1 LGHNA, CDR2 YNFKEQ. The CDR3 consists of 15 residues. CDR3 nucleotide sequence: TGTGCCAGCAGCCAAGATAGACAGGGGATTGGAAAACTGTTTTTT. This sequence encodes CASSQDRQGIGKLFF.

This clonotype is classed as medium-sized. The chain couples TRBV4-2 to TRBJ2-1; TRBD2 matches at 12 bases. The CDR3 runs to 16 residues. V trimming: 4 bases; J trimming: 4 bases; junction bases outside the gene matches: 5. Germline CDR1 reads LGHNA; CDR2 reads YNFKEQ. CDR3 sequence (DNA): TGTGCCAGCAGCCGGGAGACTAGCGGGGGATACAATGAGCAGTTCTTC. As protein: CASSRETSGGYNEQFF.

This clonotype was recorded at least ten times. The chain couples TRBV5-1 to TRBJ2-1, with D hard to call. CDR1 is SGHRS, CDR2 YFSETQ, per germline. The CDR3 covers 14 residues. The ends were cut back, 0 bases at V and 6 bases at J, with 10 bases in the middle. The CDR3 sequence: CASSLGTQPNEQFF. The CDR3 nucleotides read TGCGCCAGCAGCTTGGGGACCCAACCCAATGAGCAGTTCTTC.

This clonotype was seen more than once but under ten times. The chain employs TRBV28 and TRBJ1-4; TRBD1 might be the D (5 bases). Germline CDR1 is MDHEN and CDR2 is SYDVKM. Trimming shortened V by 4 bases and J by 5 bases, and 14 bases separated the two germline ends. There are 15 residues in the CDR3. This chain's CDR3 is CASSSTVLGNEKLFF. In DNA form, the CDR3 reads TGTGCCAGCAGTTCGACAGTCCTCGGGAATGAAAAACTGTTTTTT.

CDR3 residues: CSARPTSLKETQYF. The CDR3 DNA is TGCAGTGCTAGACCGACTAGCCTGAAAGAGACCCAGTACTTC. The genes are TRBV20-1 and TRBJ2-5; the match to TRBD2 covers 7 bases. The CDR3 covers 14 residues. CDR1 and CDR2 from the germline V gene are DFQATT and SNEGSKA (reference sequence). The ends lost 2 bases at V and 3 bases at J; junction bases unmatched: 6.

This clonotype was found many times. The J gene is TRBJ2-1, the V gene TRBV7-9; D is undetermined. CDR1 is SEHNR and CDR2 is FQNEAQ in the germline V gene (reference sequence). The CDR3 totals 15 residues. V was pared by 2 bases and J by 9 bases, with 17 bases between. CDR3 nucleotide sequence: TGTGCCAGCAGCTTATTTGTGGGTACCGTTAGTGAGCAGTTCTTC. It codes for CASSLFVGTVSEQFF.

This clonotype was picked up many times. CDR3 bases: TGTGCCAGCAGCTTAGCTGGCGTAGATACGCAGTATTTT. Residues: CASSLAGVDTQYF. The rearrangement links TRBV7-9 to TRBJ2-3; D not resolved. V was pared by 0 bases and J by 5 bases, with 6 bases between. This CDR3 comprises 13 residues. In germline, CDR1 is SEHNR, CDR2 FQNEAQ (reference sequence).

In this sample, this clonotype turned up a few times. The chain joins TRBV12-3 or TRBV12-4 to TRBJ2-3, with a weak D call TRBD1 (5 bases). Trimming cost V 10 bases and J 6 bases, with 17 bases left between them. This CDR3 is 13 amino acids long. CDR3 loop: CATLGQVSDTQYF. In nucleotides, the CDR3 is TGTGCCACCCTGGGGCAGGTTTCGGATACGCAGTATTTT.

This clonotype was seen ten or more times. V usage is TRBV12-3 or TRBV12-4 and J usage is TRBJ2-1, with TRBD2 matching 12 bases. The V and J ends lost 3 bases and 0 bases, in that order; junction bases with no gene match: 15. CDR3 length equals 21 residues. The CDR3 coding sequence is TGTGCCAGCAGTTTTCAAACCGGGACTAGCGGGTCCAAGAGCTCCTACAATGAGCAGTTCTTC. Protein product: CASSFQTGTSGSKSSYNEQFF.

The chain carries TRBV3-1 and TRBJ2-7; possibly TRBD1 for D (6 bases). CDR1 is LGHDT, CDR2 YNNKEL, per germline (reference sequence). The CDR3 consists of 14 residues. With 2 bases removed from V and 2 bases from J, the gap between germline ends came to 10 bases. CDR3 nucleotides: TGTGCCAGCAGCCAAATAGGGGGTACCTACGAGCAGTACTTC. Translation: CASSQIGGTYEQYF.

This chain joins TRBV5-6 and TRBJ2-5, with unresolved D. Deletions cut 1 base from V and 6 bases from J, with 13 bases between. This CDR3 contains 14 residues. Germline values: CDR1 SGHDT, CDR2 YYEEEE. CDR3 amino acids: CASSLSAGRKTQYF. The CDR3 DNA is TGTGCCAGCAGCTTGTCAGCCGGTCGCAAGACCCAGTACTTC.

This clonotype occurred many times. The chain employs TRBV25-1 and TRBJ2-4; 8 bases fit TRBD1. The germline CDR1 and CDR2 sequences are MGHDK and SYGVNS. CDR3 size: 14 residues. The junction had 2 bases not matched to a gene; V was cut back by 7 bases and J by 0 bases. In DNA form, the CDR3 reads TGTGCCAGCACCGACAGGGGAGCCAAAAACATTCAGTACTTC. Its translation: CASTDRGAKNIQYF.

This clonotype has only a few counts. The V and J genes are TRBV21-1 and TRBJ2-7. TRBV21-1 is a known pseudogene. This CDR3 has 12 amino acids. The CDR3 region has the DNA TGTGCCAGCAGTGGACCTTCCACCGAGCAGTACTTC. Translating gives CASSGPSTEQYF.

This CDR3 is CASRDRVEKLFF. The CDR3 nucleotides are TGTGCCAGCAGGGACAGGGTTGAAAAACTGTTTTTT. This chain connects TRBV2 to TRBJ1-4; 8 bases match TRBD1. The CDR3 covers 12 residues. The germline V gene encodes CDR1 SNHLY and CDR2 FYNNEI. J lost 7 bases, V lost 6 bases, and 1 base had no gene match.

This clonotype was seen a handful of times. V and J are TRBV11-2 and TRBJ2-2, with 9 bases aligning to TRBD1. This CDR3 is built from 17 residues. V gave up 2 bases and J gave up 5 bases; unmatched junction bases: 9. From germline, CDR1 is SGHAT and CDR2 FQNNGV. CDR3 in amino acids: CASSLITGTGLTGELFF. The CDR3 DNA reads TGTGCCAGCAGCTTAATCACCGGGACAGGGTTAACCGGGGAGCTGTTTTTT.

For this clonotype: Given a much more abundant clone one base away, this may be a read error. This chain uses TRBV5-6 with TRBJ2-7; 9 bases are a match to TRBD1. The germline V gene has CDR1 SGHDT and CDR2 YYEEEE. The CDR3 extends over 14 amino acids. J gave up 9 bases and V 4 bases, and 11 bases lay outside the gene matches. CDR3 loop: CASSIGTGKHRQYF. The DNA for the CDR3 is TGTGCCAGCAGCATCGGGACAGGGAAACATCGGCAGTACTTC. Full variable domain (outside the CDR3, taken from reference TRBV5-6 and TRBJ2-7): DAGVTQSPTHLIKTRGQQVTLRCSPKSGHDTVSWYQQALGQGPQFIFQYYEEEERQRGNFPDRFSGHQFPNYSSELNVNALLLGDSALYLCASSIGTGKHRQYFGPGTRLTVT.

This clonotype was seen many times. The V call is TRBV11-1, the J call TRBJ2-1; D uncertain. The CDR3 runs to 12 residues. Germline lookup yields CDR1 SGHAT and CDR2 FQDESV (reference sequence). Trimming removed 5 bases from V and 7 bases from J, with 9 bases in between. CDR3 coding DNA: TGTGCCAGCAGCCCCACTCAAAATGAGCAGTTCTTC. Protein product: CASSPTQNEQFF. The whole variable domain, remainder taken from reference TRBV11-1 and TRBJ2-1, is EAEVAQSPRYKITEKSQAVAFWCDPISGHATLYWYRQILGQGPELLVQFQDESVVDDSQLPKDRFSAERLKGVDSTLKIQPAELGDSAMYLCASSPTQNEQFFGPGTRLTVL.

This clonotype was seen ten or more times. The V and J genes are TRBV7-2 and TRBJ2-1; 9 nucleotides match TRBD2. The CDR3 is made up of 16 amino acids. Unmatched junction bases numbered 3, after V lost 3 bases and J lost 0 bases. Germline CDR1 reads SGHTA; CDR2 reads FQGNSA. This CDR3 reads CASSFPAGGSYNEQFF. Here the CDR3 DNA reads TGTGCCAGCAGCTTTCCAGCGGGGGGCTCCTACAATGAGCAGTTCTTC.

This chain joins TRBV27 and TRBJ2-2, with 7 positions matching TRBD1. In germline, CDR1 is MNHEY, CDR2 SMNVEV (reference sequence). CDR3 size: 13 residues. J lost 5 bases, V lost 6 bases, and 3 bases had no gene match. The CDR3 sequence: CASSSGQTGELFF. CDR3 nucleotides: TGTGCCAGCAGCTCGGGACAGACCGGGGAGCTGTTTTTT.

The V and J genes are TRBV7-2 and TRBJ2-1; D is ambiguous. In germline, CDR1 is SGHTA, CDR2 FQGNSA. The CDR3 has 15 residues. Deletions cut 5 bases from V and 0 bases from J, with 11 bases between. In nucleotides, the CDR3 is TGTGCCAGCAGCAACGAGCTGAACTCCTACAATGAGCAGTTCTTC. Its translation: CASSNELNSYNEQFF. Complete variable domain (other parts from reference TRBV7-2 and TRBJ2-1): GAGVSQSPSNKVTEKGKDVELRCDPISGHTALYWYRQSLGQGLEFLIYFQGNSAPDKSGLPSDRFSAERTGGSVSTLTIQRTQQEDSAVYLCASSNELNSYNEQFFGPGTRLTVL.

The rearrangement joins TRBV5-1 to TRBJ1-2; D perhaps matches TRBD1 (5 bases). The CDR3 covers 12 residues. V lost 4 bases and J 6 bases, leaving 10 bases between the germline ends. CDR1 is SGHRS and CDR2 is YFSETQ in the germline V gene. CDR3 sequence: CASSPGLDGYTF. CDR3 nucleotide sequence: TGCGCCAGCAGCCCGGGACTGGATGGCTACACCTTC.